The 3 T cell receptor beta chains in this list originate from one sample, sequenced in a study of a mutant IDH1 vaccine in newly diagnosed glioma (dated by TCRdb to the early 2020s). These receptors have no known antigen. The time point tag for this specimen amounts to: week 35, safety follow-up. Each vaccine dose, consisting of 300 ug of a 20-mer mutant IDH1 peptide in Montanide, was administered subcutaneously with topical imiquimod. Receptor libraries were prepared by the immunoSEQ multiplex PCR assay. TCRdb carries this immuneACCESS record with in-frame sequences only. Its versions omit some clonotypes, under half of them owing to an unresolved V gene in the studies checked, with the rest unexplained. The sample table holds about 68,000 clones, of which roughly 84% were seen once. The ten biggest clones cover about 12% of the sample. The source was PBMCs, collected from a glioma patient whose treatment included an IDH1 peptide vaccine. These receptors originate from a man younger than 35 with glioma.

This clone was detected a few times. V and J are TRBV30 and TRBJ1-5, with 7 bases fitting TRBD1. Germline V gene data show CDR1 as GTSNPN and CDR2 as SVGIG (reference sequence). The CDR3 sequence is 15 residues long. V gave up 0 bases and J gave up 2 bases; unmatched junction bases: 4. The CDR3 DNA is TGTGCCTGGAGTGTGCCAGGGGGGGGCAATCAGCCCCAGCATTTT. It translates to CAWSVPGGGNQPQHF.

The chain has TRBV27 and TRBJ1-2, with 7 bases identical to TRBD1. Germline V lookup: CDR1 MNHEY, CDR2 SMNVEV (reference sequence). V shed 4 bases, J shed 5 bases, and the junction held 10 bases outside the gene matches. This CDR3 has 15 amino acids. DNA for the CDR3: TGTGCCAGCAGTTCCACCGGGACAGAGTTGTATGGCTACACCTTC. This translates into CASSSTGTELYGYTF.

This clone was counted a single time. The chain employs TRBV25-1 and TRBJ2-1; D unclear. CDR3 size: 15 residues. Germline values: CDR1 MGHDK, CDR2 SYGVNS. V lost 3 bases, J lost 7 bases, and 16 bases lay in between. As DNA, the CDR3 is TGTGCCAGCAGTGATCCCTCTGCGGCCGTTAATGAGCAGTTCTTC. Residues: CASSDPSAAVNEQFF. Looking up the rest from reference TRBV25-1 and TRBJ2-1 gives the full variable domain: EADIYQTPRYLVIGTGKKITLECSQTMGHDKMYWYQQDPGMELHLIHYSYGVNSTEKGDLSSESTVSRIRTEHFPLTLESARPSHTSQYLCASSDPSAAVNEQFFGPGTRLTVL.